The 8 T cell receptor beta chains given below trace back to one sample, sequenced in a study of blood T cell repertoires in COVID-19 (dated by TCRdb to about 2020). Libraries were constructed by the immunoSEQ multiplex PCR assay. TCRdb holds this immuneACCESS table with in-frame rearrangements only. Some clones are missing; in checked studies, unresolved V genes explain under half, and the rest has no known cause. A total of a few hundred thousand clones appear in this sample, 87% of them only once. Around 9.3% of the sample rests with the top ten. Specimen: PBMCs or T cells enriched from blood (not recorded which). The receptors shown here come from a woman aged 18-30 years who had recovered from COVID-19.

The CDR3 coding sequence is TGTGCCAGCACCACCGGGACTAGCGGGAGGACCCTCACTAGCACAGATACGCAGTATTTT. It codes for CASTTGTSGRTLTSTDTQYF. The chain joins TRBV6-8 to TRBJ2-3; 15 nucleotides line up with TRBD2. The CDR3 extends over 20 amino acids. Per germline, CDR1 MNHGY and CDR2 SAAAGT. The trim removed 7 bases at V and 0 bases at J, leaving 14 bases unmatched.

The chain couples TRBV7-2 to TRBJ1-2, with D hard to call. There are 13 residues in the CDR3. Looked up from germline, CDR1 is SGHTA and CDR2 is FQGNSA. The V end lost 5 bases, the J end lost 3 bases, and 10 bases lay between the germline ends. The CDR3, as DNA: TGTGCCAGCAGCAAACCTGGAGACTATGGCTACACCTTC. This encodes CASSKPGDYGYTF. The full variable domain, in which reference TRBV7-2 and TRBJ1-2 provide the parts outside the CDR3, is GAGVSQSPSNKVTEKGKDVELRCDPISGHTALYWYRQSLGQGLEFLIYFQGNSAPDKSGLPSDRFSAERTGGSVSTLTIQRTQQEDSAVYLCASSKPGDYGYTFGSGTRLTVV.

CDR3 loop: CASSPDPGQANEKLFF. DNA of the CDR3: TGTGCCAGCAGCCCGGACCCGGGACAAGCTAATGAAAAACTGTTTTTT. The chain recombines TRBV9 with TRBJ1-4; D might be TRBD1 (6 bases). V was pared by 4 bases and J by 3 bases, with 16 bases between. The length of the CDR3 is 16 residues. Germline values: CDR1 SGDLS, CDR2 YYNGEE. The entire variable domain, with the rest obtained from reference TRBV9 and TRBJ1-4, is as follows: DSGVTQTPKHLITATGQRVTLRCSPRSGDLSVYWYQQSLDQGLQFLIQYYNGEERAKGNILERFSAQQFPDLHSELNLSSLELGDSALYFCASSPDPGQANEKLFFGSGTQLSVL.

The rearrangement uses TRBV9 and TRBJ2-3, with 8 bases aligning to TRBD2. The V segment lost 0 bases and the J segment 3 bases; nucleotides outside the gene matches: 3. The CDR3 has 15 amino acids. The V gene's germline CDR1 is SGDLS and CDR2 YYNGEE. The CDR3 region is CASSVVPSGTDTQYF. The CDR3 DNA reads TGTGCCAGCAGCGTAGTTCCTAGCGGGACAGATACGCAGTATTTT.

The gene calls are TRBV5-1 and TRBJ1-2; 7 bases fit TRBD1. CDR3 size: 13 residues. Trimming cost V 4 bases and J 14 bases; bases outside gene matches: 14. Germline CDR1 SGHRS, CDR2 YFSETQ. The CDR3 here is CASSLGTAVLWTF. CDR3 in DNA: TGCGCCAGCAGCCTGGGGACAGCCGTTCTGTGGACCTTC.

The V and J genes are TRBV3-1 (or the pseudogene TRBV3-2) and TRBJ2-5; D is undetermined. The germline gives CDR1 LGHDT, CDR2 YNNKEL (reference sequence). The CDR3 consists of 15 residues. Trimming pared 2 bases from V and 4 bases from J, leaving 14 bases between. The CDR3 is CASSQPLASRETQYF. CDR3 in DNA: TGTGCCAGCAGCCAACCTCTTGCCAGTCGAGAGACCCAGTACTTC.

This sequence joins TRBV15 and TRBJ2-5; a weak D match, TRBD2 (6 bases). The V gene's germline CDR1 is LNHNV and CDR2 YYDKDF (reference sequence). This CDR3 comprises 15 residues. The V end lost 5 bases, the J end lost 2 bases, and 15 bases lay between the germline ends. CDR3 amino acids: CATSLPYGGQETQYF. The CDR3 DNA sequence: TGTGCCACCAGCCTGCCTTACGGGGGACAAGAGACCCAGTACTTC.

This clone was seen a handful of times. The chain employs TRBV7-9 and TRBJ2-7; 9 bases match TRBD1. Germline V CDR1 and CDR2: SEHNR, FQNEAQ (reference sequence). CDR3 length: 16 amino acids. Germline trimming cut 2 bases from V and 2 bases from J; bases unmatched to any gene: 7. In DNA, the CDR3 is TGTGCCAGCAGCTTACCCTCGGGACAGGGTACCTACGAGCAGTACTTC. Protein product: CASSLPSGQGTYEQYF.